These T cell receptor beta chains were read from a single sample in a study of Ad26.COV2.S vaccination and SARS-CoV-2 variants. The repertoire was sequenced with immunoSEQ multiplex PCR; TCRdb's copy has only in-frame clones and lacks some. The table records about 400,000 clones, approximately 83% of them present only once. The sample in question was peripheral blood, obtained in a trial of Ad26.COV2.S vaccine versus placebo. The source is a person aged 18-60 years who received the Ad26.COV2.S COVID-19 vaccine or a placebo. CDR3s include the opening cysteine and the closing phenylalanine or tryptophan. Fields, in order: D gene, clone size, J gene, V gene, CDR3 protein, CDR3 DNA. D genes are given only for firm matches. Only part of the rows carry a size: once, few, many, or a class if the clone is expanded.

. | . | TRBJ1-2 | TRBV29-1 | CSADTNFYGYTF | TGCAGCGCCGACACAAACTTCTATGGCTACACCTTC
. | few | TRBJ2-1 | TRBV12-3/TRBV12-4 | CASKGAIEQFF | TGTGCCAGCAAAGGTGCTATCGAGCAGTTCTTC
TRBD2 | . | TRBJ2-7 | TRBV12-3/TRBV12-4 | CATLGTSAGEQYF | TGTGCCACCTTAGGGACTAGCGCCGGCGAGCAGTACTTC
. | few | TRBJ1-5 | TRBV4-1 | CASSHREDERNQPQHF | TGCGCCAGCAGCCACCGTGAGGATGAACGGAATCAGCCCCAGCATTTT
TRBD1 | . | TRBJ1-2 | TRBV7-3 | CASSLTGTGADGYTF | TGTGCCAGCAGCTTAACGGGGACAGGAGCCGACGGCTACACCTTC
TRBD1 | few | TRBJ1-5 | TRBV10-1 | CASSRDSSFNQPQHF | TGCGCCAGCAGCCGGGACAGCTCCTTCAATCAGCCCCAGCATTTT
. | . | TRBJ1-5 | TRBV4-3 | CASSQHLNQPQHF | TGCGCCAGCAGCCAGCACCTTAATCAGCCCCAGCATTTT
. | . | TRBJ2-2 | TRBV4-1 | CASSPTNTGELFF | TGCGCCAGCAGCCCGACTAACACCGGGGAGCTGTTTTTT
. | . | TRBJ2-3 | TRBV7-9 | CASSLGGPLDTQYF | TGTGCCAGCAGCTTAGGAGGGCCGTTAGATACGCAGTATTTT
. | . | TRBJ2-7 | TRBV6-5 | CASSYSMGGSYEQYF | TGTGCCAGCAGTTACTCGATGGGAGGATCCTACGAGCAGTACTTC
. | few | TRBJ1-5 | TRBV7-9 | CASSRGADQPQHF | TGTGCCAGCAGCCGCGGGGCCGATCAGCCCCAGCATTTT
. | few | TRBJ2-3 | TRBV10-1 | CASSGGGTDTQYF | TGCGCCAGCAGTGGAGGGGGCACAGATACGCAGTATTTT
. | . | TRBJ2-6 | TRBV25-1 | CASSEAGANVLTF | TGTGCCAGCAGTGAAGCTGGGGCCAACGTCCTGACTTTC
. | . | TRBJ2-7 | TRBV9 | CASSVGGGGYEQYF | TGTGCCAGCAGCGTAGGAGGTGGCGGCTACGAGCAGTACTTC
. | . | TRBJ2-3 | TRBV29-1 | CSGARQLTDTQYF | TGCAGCGGGGCGAGACAGCTCACAGATACGCAGTATTTT
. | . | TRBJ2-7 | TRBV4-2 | CASSQGGQYYEQYF | TGTGCCAGCAGCCAAGGCGGACAATACTACGAGCAGTACTTC
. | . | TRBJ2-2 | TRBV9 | CASSVGGDSGELFF | TGTGCCAGCAGCGTGGGGGGAGATTCCGGGGAGCTGTTTTTT
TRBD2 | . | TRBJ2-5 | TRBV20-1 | CSASGSGRGVETQYF | TGCAGTGCTAGTGGTAGCGGGAGAGGGGTGGAGACCCAGTACTTC
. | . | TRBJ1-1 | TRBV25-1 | CASSEYGKDAEAFF | TGTGCCAGCAGTGAATACGGTAAGGACGCTGAAGCTTTCTTT
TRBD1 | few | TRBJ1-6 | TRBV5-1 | CASSDPGQGFSPLHF | TGCGCCAGCAGCGACCCGGGACAGGGGTTTTCACCCCTCCACTTT
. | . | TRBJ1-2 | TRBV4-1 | CASNGGPDTHGYTF | TGCGCCAGCAACGGGGGACCTGATACCCATGGCTACACCTTC
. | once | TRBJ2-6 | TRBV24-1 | CATSEEGADSGANVLTF | TGTGCCACCAGTGAGGAAGGGGCTGACTCTGGGGCCAACGTCCTGACTTTC
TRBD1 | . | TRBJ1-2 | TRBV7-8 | CASSRDRGAGYTF | TGTGCCAGCAGCCGGGACAGGGGAGCTGGCTACACCTTC
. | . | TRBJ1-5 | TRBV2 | CASRVDSGNQPQHF | TGTGCCAGCAGAGTTGACAGCGGTAATCAGCCCCAGCATTTT
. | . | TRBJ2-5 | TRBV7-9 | CASSLAWESETQYF | TGTGCCAGCAGCTTAGCGTGGGAGTCAGAGACCCAGTACTTC
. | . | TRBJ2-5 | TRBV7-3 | CASSPSAGNKETQYF | TGTGCCAGCAGCCCATCTGCGGGGAACAAAGAGACCCAGTACTTC
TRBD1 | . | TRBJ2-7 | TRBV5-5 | CASSLWTGHYEQYF | TGTGCCAGCAGCTTGTGGACAGGGCACTACGAGCAGTACTTC
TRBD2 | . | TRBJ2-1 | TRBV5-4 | CASSLASGNEQFF | TGTGCCAGCAGCTTGGCTAGCGGCAATGAGCAGTTCTTC
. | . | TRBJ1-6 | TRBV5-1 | CASSPGAYTSPLHF | TGCGCCAGCAGTCCAGGGGCATATACTTCACCCCTCCACTTT
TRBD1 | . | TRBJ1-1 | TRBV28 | CASSSPGTAMNTEAFF | TGTGCCAGCAGCTCTCCCGGGACAGCAATGAACACTGAAGCTTTCTTT
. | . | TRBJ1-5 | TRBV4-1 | CASSQDQGRPQHF | TGCGCCAGCAGCCAAGATCAGGGACGGCCCCAGCATTTT
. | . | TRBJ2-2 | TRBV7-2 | CASSLHSLATTGELFF | TGTGCCAGCAGCTTACATAGTCTAGCGACTACCGGGGAGCTGTTTTTT